The clone carrying this TCR beta chain was recorded a few times. CD4+ T cell IFNgamma after overnight CMV lysate exposure gave donor CMV status. V shed 3 bases and J 8 bases; nucleotides not matched to a gene: 18. Germline CDR1 and CDR2: ENHRY and SYGVKD. This CDR3 comprises 18 residues. This sample is drawn from a study of naive and memory T cell subsets. Two oligonucleotides, mixed equimolar, formed the beta constant-region primer covering TRBC1 and TRBC2. An oligonucleotide with the SP2 primer and a 12-nucleotide UMI was ligated to the cDNA 3' end. Four rounds of PCR amplified the ligated cDNA using nested alpha and beta constant-region primers plus SP2. In TCRdb, the UMI-ligation and nested PCR reads were re-called with MiXCR into one record per CDR3 protein. The data show 120,000 to 150,000 distinct CDR3 sequences, 17% seen once.

The rearrangement joins TRBV10-3 to TRBJ2-3, with 9 bases that match TRBD2. The sample taken for sequencing was naive CD4+ T cells from blood. The receptor comes from a human donor in good health. CDR3 sequence: CAISDSIFSGSQGVTQYF. The CDR3, as DNA: TGTGCCATCAGTGATTCCATCTTTAGCGGGAGCCAGGGTGTTACGCAGTATTTT.